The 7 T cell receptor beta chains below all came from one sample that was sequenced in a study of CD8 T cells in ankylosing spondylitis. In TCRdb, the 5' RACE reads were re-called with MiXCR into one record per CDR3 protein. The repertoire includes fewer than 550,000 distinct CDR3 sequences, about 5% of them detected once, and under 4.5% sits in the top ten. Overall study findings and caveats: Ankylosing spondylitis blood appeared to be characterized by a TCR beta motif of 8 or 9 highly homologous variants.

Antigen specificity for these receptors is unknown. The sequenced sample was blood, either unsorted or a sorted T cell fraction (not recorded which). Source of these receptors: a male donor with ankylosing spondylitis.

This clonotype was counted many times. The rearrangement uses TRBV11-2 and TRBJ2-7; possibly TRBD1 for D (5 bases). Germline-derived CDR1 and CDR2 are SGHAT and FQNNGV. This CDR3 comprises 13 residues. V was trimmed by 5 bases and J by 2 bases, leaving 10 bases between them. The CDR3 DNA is TGTGCCAGCAGCCCACGACAGACCTACGAGCAGTACTTC. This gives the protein CASSPRQTYEQYF.

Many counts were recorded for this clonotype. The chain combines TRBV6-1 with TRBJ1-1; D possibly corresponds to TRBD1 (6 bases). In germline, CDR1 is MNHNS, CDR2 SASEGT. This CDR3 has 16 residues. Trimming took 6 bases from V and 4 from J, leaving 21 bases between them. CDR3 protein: CASSPPGTRGATEAFF. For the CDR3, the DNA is TGTGCCAGCAGCCCCCCGGGGACCAGGGGAGCCACTGAAGCTTTCTTT.

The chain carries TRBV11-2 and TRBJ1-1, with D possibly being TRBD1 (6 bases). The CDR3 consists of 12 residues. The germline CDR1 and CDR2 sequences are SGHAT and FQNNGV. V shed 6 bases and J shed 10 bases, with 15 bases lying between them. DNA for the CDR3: TGTGCCAGCAGACTTCGGGGGCCCATAGCTTTCTTT. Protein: CASRLRGPIAFF.

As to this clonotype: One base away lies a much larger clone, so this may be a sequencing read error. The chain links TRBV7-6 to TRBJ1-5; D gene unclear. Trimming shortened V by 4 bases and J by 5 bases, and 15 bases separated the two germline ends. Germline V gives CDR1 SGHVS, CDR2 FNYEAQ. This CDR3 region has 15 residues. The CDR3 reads CASSSFPGSHQPQHF. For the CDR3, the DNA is TGTGCCAGCAGCTCCTTCCCGGGGTCTCATCAGCCCCAGCATTTT.

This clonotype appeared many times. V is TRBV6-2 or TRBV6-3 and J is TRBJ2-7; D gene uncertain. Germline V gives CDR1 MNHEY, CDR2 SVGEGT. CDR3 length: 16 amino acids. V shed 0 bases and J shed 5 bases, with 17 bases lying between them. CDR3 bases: TGTGCCAGCAGTTACTCGGCTTCCAGTCGCCCCCACGAGCAGTACTTC. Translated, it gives CASSYSASSRPHEQYF.

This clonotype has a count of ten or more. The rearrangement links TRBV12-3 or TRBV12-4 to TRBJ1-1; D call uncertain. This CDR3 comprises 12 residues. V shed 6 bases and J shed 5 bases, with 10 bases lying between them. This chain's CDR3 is CASSPTRTEAFF. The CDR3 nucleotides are TGTGCCAGCAGCCCTACGCGGACTGAAGCTTTCTTT.

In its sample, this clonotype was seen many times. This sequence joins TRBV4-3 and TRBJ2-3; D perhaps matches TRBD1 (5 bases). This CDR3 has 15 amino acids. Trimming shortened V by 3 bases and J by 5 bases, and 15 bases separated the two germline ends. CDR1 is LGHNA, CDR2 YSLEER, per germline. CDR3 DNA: TGCGCCAGCAGCCAGGGTGGGGCGAGCGTAGATACGCAGTATTTT. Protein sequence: CASSQGGASVDTQYF.